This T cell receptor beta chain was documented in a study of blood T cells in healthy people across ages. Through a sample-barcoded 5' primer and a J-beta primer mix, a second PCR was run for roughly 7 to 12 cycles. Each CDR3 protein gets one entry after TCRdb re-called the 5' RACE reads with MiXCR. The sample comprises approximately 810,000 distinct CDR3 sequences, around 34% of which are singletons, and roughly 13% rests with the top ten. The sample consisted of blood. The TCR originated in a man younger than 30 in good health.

The CDR3 nucleotides are TGTGCCAGCAGCTTGGGGGACCGGAGGGAGCAGTACTTC. Translating it yields CASSLGDRREQYF. The chain recombines TRBV5-4 with TRBJ2-5; D might be TRBD2 (6 bases). V dropped 0 bases and J dropped 11 bases, with 14 bases sitting between them. CDR3 length equals 13 residues. CDR1 is SGHNT and CDR2 is YYREEE in the germline V gene (reference sequence).